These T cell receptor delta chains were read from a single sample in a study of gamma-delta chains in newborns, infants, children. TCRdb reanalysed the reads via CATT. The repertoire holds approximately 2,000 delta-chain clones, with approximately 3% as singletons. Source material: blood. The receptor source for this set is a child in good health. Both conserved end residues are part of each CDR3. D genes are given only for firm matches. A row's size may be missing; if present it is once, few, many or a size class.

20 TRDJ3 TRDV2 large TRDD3 TGTGCCTGTGACACCGCGGCCCTGGGGGCCCGCTCCTGGGACACCCGACAGATGTTTTTC CACDTAALGARSWDTRQMFF
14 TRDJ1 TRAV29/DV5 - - TGTGCAGCAAACGGCTGGGCCCCCACCGATAAACTCACCTTT CAANGWAPTDKLTF
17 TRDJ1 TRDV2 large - TGTGCCTGTGACACCGTACAGGGGTTCCCGTACACCGATAAACTCATCTTT CACDTVQGFPYTDKLIF
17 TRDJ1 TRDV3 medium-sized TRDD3 TGTGCCTTTTCAACCACACTGGGGGATCTTTTCGCCGATAAACTCATCTTT CAFSTTLGDLFADKLIF
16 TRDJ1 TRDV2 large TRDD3 TGTGCCTGTGACCGTCTGGGGGATACGAACACCGATAAACTCATCTTT CACDRLGDTNTDKLIF
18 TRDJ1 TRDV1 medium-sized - TGTGCTCTTGGGGAACTCCCCCCTACCCTACTACCAAACGATAAACTCATCTTT CALGELPPTLLPNDKLIF
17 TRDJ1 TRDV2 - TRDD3 TGTGCCTGTGATTCTGTAAGGGGGGATACGCGAGACGATAAACTCATCTTT CACDSVRGDTRDDKLIF
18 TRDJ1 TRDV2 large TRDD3 TGTGCCTGTGACACCGTTACCATTACTGGGGGATTCCCCGATAAACTCATCTTT CACDTVTITGGFPDKLIF
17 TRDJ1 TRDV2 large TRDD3 TGTGCCTGTGACACCCTGGGGGATACGCGCCGAACCGATAAACTCATCTTT CACDTLGDTRRTDKLIF
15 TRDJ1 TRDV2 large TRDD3 TGTGCCTGTGACTACGTACTGGGGGACACCGATAAACTCATCTTT CACDYVLGDTDKLIF